A single T cell receptor (beta chain) is shown here with its context. The antigen remains undetermined. This specimen comes from a study of shared clonotypes between healthy human individuals. Deep-level settings were used for running the assay. The protocol was immunoSEQ multiplex PCR, while the TCRdb copy is restricted to in-frame clones and leaves out a portion. The sample gives roughly 2 million clones, almost 96% of which show up once; roughly 0.13% is in the top ten. Notes on the study in general: At large depth, rarefaction still showed sorted-subset sequencing to be incomplete. Approximately 5% was the fraction of naive CD4 clonotypes found shared across a few donors.

Trimming shortened V by 7 bases and J by 0 bases, and 10 bases separated the two germline ends. Germline loops: CDR1 MDHEN, CDR2 SYDVKM. This CDR3 region has 15 residues. Recent vaccinations or acute infections were absent in the healthy HIV-negative adult donors. The V call is TRBV28, the J call TRBJ1-6; D remains ambiguous. The TCR comes from a man aged 18 to 29 in good health. The sequenced sample consisted of naive CD4+ T cells sorted from blood. The subset here: CD45RA+ positively selected. The CDR3 DNA reads TGTGCCAGCACAGAATTGAGCTCCTATAATTCACCCCTCCACTTT. It is translated as CASTELSSYNSPLHF.